These 14 T cell receptor beta chains were all obtained from the same sample, sequenced in a study of OX40 agonist ivuxolimab in advanced cancers. Assay: immunoSEQ multiplex PCR; the TCRdb copy retains only in-frame clones and omits some. The table shows over 25,000 clones, with over 75% occurring only once. Material: CD4+ or CD8+ T cells sorted from blood, obtained in a trial of the OX40 agonist ivuxolimab. These TCRs come from an adult with an advanced solid tumor such as melanoma, head and neck, liver or kidney cancer.

V usage is TRBV4-3 and J usage is TRBJ2-5, with D possibly matching TRBD2 (5 bases). The CDR3 totals 16 residues. Per germline, CDR1 LGHNA and CDR2 YSLEER. V lost 0 bases and J 4 bases, leaving 15 bases between the germline ends. This CDR3 reads CASSQDEDFSRETQYF. As DNA, the CDR3 is TGCGCCAGCAGCCAAGACGAGGACTTCTCGCGAGAGACCCAGTACTTC.

V gene TRBV28 combines with J gene TRBJ2-3, with D possibly matching TRBD1 (5 bases). CDR1 is MDHEN, CDR2 SYDVKM, per germline. The CDR3 totals 15 residues. V lost 3 bases to trimming and J lost 2 bases, with 12 bases between them. CDR3 DNA sequence: TGTGCCAGCAGTTTCCGGACACCCACCACAGATACGCAGTATTTT. Protein product: CASSFRTPTTDTQYF.

V gene TRBV7-8 combines with J gene TRBJ1-1, with D possibly being TRBD1 (6 bases). Trimming removed 6 bases at V and 0 bases at J, with 11 bases between. CDR3 length: 14 amino acids. Germline lookup yields CDR1 SGHVS and CDR2 FQNEAQ. The DNA of the CDR3 is TGTGCCAGCAGAAGACAGGTCATGAACACTGAAGCTTTCTTT. Translating it yields CASRRQVMNTEAFF.

This clone has just one count. This rearrangement joins TRBV9 to TRBJ2-7, with D unresolved. Germline CDR1 SGDLS, CDR2 YYNGEE. This CDR3 region has 14 residues. V dropped 4 bases and J dropped 1 base, with 12 bases sitting between them. CDR3 protein: CASSPAGPSYEQYF. The CDR3 coding sequence is TGTGCCAGCAGCCCCGCCGGGCCGTCCTACGAGCAGTACTTC.

The J gene is TRBJ2-3, the V gene TRBV27; TRBD2 matches at 9 bases. Germline V gene data show CDR1 as MNHEY and CDR2 as SMNVEV (reference sequence). This CDR3 contains 15 residues. The V segment lost 3 bases and the J segment 2 bases; nucleotides outside the gene matches: 3. CDR3 bases: TGTGCCAGCAGTTTGGCTAGCGGGGTCACAGATACGCAGTATTTT. Encoded protein: CASSLASGVTDTQYF.

V usage is TRBV6-6 and J usage is TRBJ2-7; the match to TRBD1 covers 8 bases. The CDR3 sequence is 14 residues long. From germline, CDR1 is MNHNY and CDR2 SVGAGI (reference sequence). V shed 2 bases and J 4 bases; nucleotides not matched to a gene: 4. The CDR3 sequence is CASSYTQGAYEQYF. The CDR3 nucleotides read TGTGCCAGCAGTTACACCCAGGGGGCTTACGAGCAGTACTTC.

This chain joins TRBV6-1 and TRBJ1-3, with 7 positions matching TRBD1. Germline CDR1 reads MNHNS; CDR2 reads SASEGT. Unmatched junction bases numbered 8, after V lost 3 bases and J lost 0 bases. The length of the CDR3 is 17 residues. CDR3 sequence reads: CASSDPGDSGSGNTIYF. The CDR3 DNA reads as TGTGCCAGCAGTGATCCAGGGGACAGTGGCTCTGGAAACACCATATATTTT.

This clone has a handful of counts. The chain is built from TRBV7-9 and TRBJ2-1; possible D gene TRBD1, 6 bases. V dropped 5 bases and J dropped 6 bases, with 11 bases sitting between them. The CDR3 runs 13 residues. Per the germline V gene, CDR1 is SEHNR and CDR2 is FQNEAQ (reference sequence). The CDR3 DNA is TGTGCCAGCAGCAGGGACAAGACCAATGAGCAGTTCTTC. It encodes CASSRDKTNEQFF.

V is TRBV4-1 and J is TRBJ2-3; 11 bases map to TRBD2. This CDR3 has 15 amino acids. From germline, CDR1 is MGHRA and CDR2 YSYEKL. Trimming cost V 4 bases and J 6 bases; bases outside gene matches: 6. The CDR3 DNA is TGCGCCAGCAGCCTCGCTAGCGGGGGGCCGGATACGCAGTATTTT. It translates to CASSLASGGPDTQYF.

This sequence joins TRBV11-2 and TRBJ2-7; TRBD1 matches 8 bases. Germline loops: CDR1 SGHAT, CDR2 FQNNGV. This CDR3 is built from 14 residues. Trimming took 5 bases from V and 4 from J; bases not matched to a gene: 7. The CDR3 sequence is CASSIAGTGYEQYF. Written as DNA, the CDR3 is TGTGCCAGCAGCATCGCCGGGACAGGATACGAGCAGTACTTC.

The chain joins TRBV4-1 to TRBJ2-1; 7 bases are shared with TRBD2. CDR3 length equals 15 residues. The germline V gene encodes CDR1 MGHRA and CDR2 YSYEKL. The ends lost 1 base at V and 7 bases at J; junction bases unmatched: 7. CDR3 sequence reads: CASSQGDWGGNEQFF. The DNA for the CDR3 is TGCGCCAGCAGCCAAGGGGATTGGGGAGGGAATGAGCAGTTCTTC.

Only one count was recorded for this clone. The chain recombines TRBV28 with TRBJ1-1; no definite D call. With 8 bases removed from V and 0 bases from J, the gap between germline ends came to 22 bases. Germline CDR1 reads MDHEN; CDR2 reads SYDVKM. This CDR3 contains 17 residues. In DNA, the CDR3 is TGTGCCAGCTCCACCGTCCGGATCCCGCCAATGAACACTGAAGCTTTCTTT. Protein: CASSTVRIPPMNTEAFF.

The genes are TRBV19 and TRBJ2-1; 10 bases fit TRBD1. This CDR3 spans 15 amino acids. The V gene end was trimmed by 6 bases and the J gene end by 7 bases; junction bases not matched to a gene: 9. CDR1 and CDR2 (germline): LNHDA, SQIVND (reference sequence). The CDR3 bases are TGTGCCAGTAGCCTGACAGGGGGCGCTGGGAATGAGCAGTTCTTC. Translated, it gives CASSLTGGAGNEQFF.

The genes are TRBV19 and TRBJ1-2; 10 bases fit TRBD1. This CDR3 contains 13 residues. Per the germline V gene, CDR1 is LNHDA and CDR2 is SQIVND (reference sequence). The V segment lost 8 bases and the J segment 2 bases; nucleotides outside the gene matches: 2. In DNA, the CDR3 is TGTGCCAGTTTGGGACAGGGGAACTATGGCTACACCTTC. This codes for CASLGQGNYGYTF.